The rows below give T cell receptor beta chains drawn from one sample of a study of response to subunit inactivated influenza vaccine. TCRdb itself ran the RT-PCR reads through MiXCR, one entry per CDR3 protein. The sample has fewer than 800,000 distinct CDR3 sequences; approximately 15% are singletons. The source was PBMCs from blood, collected 12 days after vaccination. Receptors were obtained from a middle-aged man who received an inactivated influenza vaccine. CDR3s include the opening cysteine and the closing phenylalanine or tryptophan. D genes are given only for firm matches. Some rows mark clone size as missing; the rest say once, few, many or name a class of expanded clone.

V gene	J gene	D gene	clone size	CDR3 protein	CDR3 DNA
TRBV4-3	TRBJ2-2	TRBD2	many	CASRTGTSAGELFF	TGCGCCAGCAGAACCGGGACTAGCGCCGGGGAGCTGTTTTTT
TRBV29-1	TRBJ2-1	NA	few	CSVVRDVANEQFF	TGCAGCGTTGTTCGAGATGTAGCCAATGAGCAGTTCTTC
TRBV7-9	TRBJ1-2	NA	NA	CASSFEAVNYGYTF	TGTGCCAGCAGCTTTGAGGCAGTGAACTATGGCTACACCTTC
TRBV20-1	TRBJ2-1	NA	NA	CSARQQSSYNEQFF	TGCAGTGCAAGACAGCAGAGCTCCTACAATGAGCAGTTCTTC
TRBV5-6	TRBJ2-5	NA	many	CASSLDGQETQYF	TGTGCCAGCAGCTTGGACGGGCAAGAGACCCAGTACTTC
TRBV10-3	TRBJ2-3	TRBD2	NA	CASSGERGSDTQYF	TGTGCCTCCTCCGGTGAGCGGGGGAGCGATACGCAGTATTTT
TRBV6-1	TRBJ1-1	TRBD1	NA	CASWSQGRYTEAFF	TGTGCCAGCTGGTCACAGGGGCGGTACACTGAAGCTTTCTTT
TRBV2	TRBJ2-1	TRBD2	few	CAMGLAGGPGEQFF	TGTGCCATGGGACTAGCGGGGGGGCCTGGTGAGCAGTTCTTC
TRBV3-1	TRBJ2-7	NA	few	CASSPYGGTYEQYF	TGTGCCAGCAGCCCGTACGGAGGAACCTACGAGCAGTACTTC
TRBV28	TRBJ2-7	TRBD2	few	CASSPSRTSGDEQYF	TGTGCCAGCAGCCCCTCGCGGACTAGCGGAGACGAGCAGTACTTC
TRBV5-6	TRBJ1-6	TRBD1	few	CASSYAGTGVSPLHF	TGTGCCAGCAGCTACGCCGGGACAGGGGTTTCACCCCTCCACTTT
TRBV6-1	TRBJ1-4	NA	few	CASRAGVGEKLFF	TGTGCCAGCAGGGCAGGGGTGGGTGAAAAACTGTTTTTT
TRBV12-3/TRBV12-4	TRBJ1-2	NA	many	CASSRQSYYGYTF	TGTGCCAGCAGTCGACAGAGCTACTATGGCTACACCTTC
TRBV6-1	TRBJ2-5	TRBD1	few	CASKMGQLETQYF	TGTGCCAGCAAGATGGGACAGTTGGAGACCCAGTACTTC
TRBV30	TRBJ2-1	TRBD2	NA	CAWRTLAGPYNEQFF	TGTGCCTGGAGAACACTAGCGGGGCCCTACAATGAGCAGTTCTTC
TRBV7-8	TRBJ2-7	NA	NA	CASSLDWTVEQYF	TGTGCCAGCAGCTTAGATTGGACAGTGGAGCAGTACTTC
TRBV6-6	TRBJ2-5	NA	few	CASSIDRLQYF	TGTGCCAGCAGTATAGACAGGCTCCAGTACTTC